These 7 T cell receptor beta chains originate from one sample sequenced in a study of cytotoxic CD8 clonotypes in ibrutinib-treated CLL. The repertoire was sequenced with immunoSEQ multiplex PCR; TCRdb's copy has only in-frame clones and lacks some. The sample has roughly 160,000 clones; roughly 80% are singletons. This material consisted of PBMCs, taken after 12 months of ibrutinib treatment. These receptor sequences come from a human donor with chronic lymphocytic leukemia.

This chain joins TRBV9 and TRBJ2-2, with unresolved D. The CDR3 length is 18 residues. Germline V lookup: CDR1 SGDLS, CDR2 YYNGEE. Trimming took 0 bases from V and 1 from J, leaving 16 bases between them. CDR3 bases: TGTGCCAGCAGCGTAGACTTTGGCAGACCGCAGAACACCGGGGAGCTGTTTTTT. Translation: CASSVDFGRPQNTGELFF.

The J gene is TRBJ1-1, the V gene TRBV7-8, with D perhaps matching TRBD1 (5 bases). The CDR3 contains 18 residues. CDR1 and CDR2 (germline): SGHVS, FQNEAQ. V was clipped by 5 bases and J by 4 bases, with 26 bases between them. CDR3 residues: CASSRQTEAGEGGTEAFF. CDR3 coding DNA: TGTGCCAGCAGCCGTCAAACAGAGGCGGGGGAAGGAGGCACTGAAGCTTTCTTT.

This clone was observed a single time. The chain recombines TRBV28 with TRBJ1-1; possible D gene TRBD1, 5 bases. CDR3 length: 13 amino acids. V lost 6 bases and J 11 bases, leaving 19 bases between the germline ends. CDR1 MDHEN and CDR2 SYDVKM come from the germline V gene. DNA of the CDR3: TGTGCCAGCAGCCGACCAGGGTTGGTGTCGGCTTTCTTT. It specifies CASSRPGLVSAFF.

In this sample, this clone turned up a few times. V gene TRBV6-6 combines with J gene TRBJ1-5; D is unresolved. V lost 6 bases and J 3 bases, leaving 18 bases between the germline ends. The germline gives CDR1 MNHNY, CDR2 SVGAGI (reference sequence). The CDR3 totals 16 residues. CDR3 in amino acids: CASSPPDRFINQPQHF. CDR3 coding DNA: TGTGCCAGCAGCCCCCCGGACCGGTTTATCAATCAGCCCCAGCATTTT.

The gene calls are TRBV11-2 and TRBJ1-4; no clear D. Trimming removed 3 bases at V and 5 bases at J, with 10 bases between. The CDR3 covers 14 residues. CDR1 SGHAT and CDR2 FQNNGV come from the germline V gene. The CDR3, as DNA: TGTGCCAGCAGCTTTTGGGGTGCAAATGAAAAACTGTTTTTT. Its translation: CASSFWGANEKLFF.

The chain uses TRBV11-3 and TRBJ1-1, with D uncertain. Germline-derived CDR1 and CDR2 are SGHNT and YENEEA. The CDR3 is made up of 13 amino acids. Trimming shortened V by 5 bases and J by 3 bases, and 10 bases separated the two germline ends. This CDR3 is CASSRTVDTEAFF. CDR3 bases: TGTGCCAGCAGCCGGACCGTTGACACTGAAGCTTTCTTT.

This chain joins TRBV9 and TRBJ2-7; TRBD1 matches at 9 bases. J gave up 3 bases and V 0 bases, and 16 bases lay outside the gene matches. Germline V CDR1 and CDR2: SGDLS, YYNGEE. This CDR3 has 19 amino acids. The CDR3 sequence: CASSVGWGLRDRDNYEQYF. CDR3 nucleotide sequence: TGTGCCAGCAGCGTAGGATGGGGACTCCGGGACAGGGATAACTACGAGCAGTACTTC.